The subject of this entry is one TCR beta chain. Its antigen is currently unknown. This specimen comes from a study of CD8 T cells in ankylosing spondylitis. Notes on the study in general: There was a TCR beta motif, made of fewer than 10 highly homologous variants, that appeared characteristic of ankylosing spondylitis blood. A subset of motif variants has previously been described in the synovial fluid and blood of reactive arthritis. The study looked at matched synovial fluid samples from ankylosing spondylitis patients. Disease-linked clones were reported to be significantly enriched there.

TCRdb fed the 5' RACE reads into MiXCR, producing one record per CDR3 protein. The top ten hold about a fifth of the sample, which has over 700,000 distinct CDR3 sequences, under 20% seen once. V was clipped by 1 base and J by 4 bases, with 17 bases between them. This CDR3 is 16 amino acids long. CDR1 DFQATT and CDR2 SNEGSKA come from the germline V gene (reference sequence). The TCR sequence derives from a male donor with ankylosing spondylitis. The sequencing input was blood, either unsorted or a sorted T cell fraction (not recorded which). The rearrangement links TRBV20-1 to TRBJ2-1; possibly TRBD2 for D (6 bases). As DNA, the CDR3 is TGCAGTGCTAGAGCACTCCTAGGAGGGTTATACAATGAGCAGTTCTTC. It specifies CSARALLGGLYNEQFF.